This is a list of T cell receptor beta chains from one sample in a study of blood T cell repertoires in COVID-19. The data were produced by immunoSEQ multiplex PCR, yet TCRdb's version contains in-frame clones alone and is incomplete. Among about 290,000 clones listed, about 82% were seen once. The specimen was peripheral blood. These receptors all come from a woman aged 50 to 60 with active or convalescent COVID-19. Each CDR3 is given with its conserved first and last residue. A D gene is named only where the DNA matches it firmly. Size tells how often a clone was seen (once, few, many) or the class of an expanded clone, and some rows leave it out.

V gene	D gene	clone size	J gene	CDR3 protein	CDR3 DNA
TRBV7-9	-	-	TRBJ1-1	CASSSNQGMNTEAFF	TGTGCCAGCAGCTCGAATCAGGGGATGAACACTGAAGCTTTCTTT
TRBV6-1	-	-	TRBJ2-7	CASSEAGPYEQYF	TGTGCCAGCAGTGAAGCTGGGCCTTACGAGCAGTACTTC
TRBV10-3	TRBD1	-	TRBJ2-7	CAISESPGTGGSITSYEQYF	TGTGCCATCAGTGAGTCCCCAGGGACAGGGGGTTCAATAACGTCCTACGAGCAGTACTTC
TRBV9	-	-	TRBJ1-5	CASSPFEAGKRNQPQHF	TGTGCCAGCAGCCCTTTTGAGGCCGGGAAACGGAATCAGCCCCAGCATTTT
TRBV2	TRBD1	-	TRBJ1-5	CASSGTGDQPQHF	TGTGCCAGCAGCGGGACAGGGGATCAGCCCCAGCATTTT
TRBV12-3/TRBV12-4	-	-	TRBJ1-2	CASALAYGYTF	TGTGCCAGCGCACTAGCCTATGGCTACACCTTC
TRBV6-5	TRBD2	-	TRBJ2-7	CASSLAGAPPYEQYF	TGTGCCAGCAGCTTAGCGGGAGCCCCTCCCTACGAGCAGTACTTC
TRBV2	-	-	TRBJ1-1	CASILLNTEAFF	TGTGCCAGCATCCTCCTAAACACTGAAGCTTTCTTT
TRBV3-1/TRBV3-2	TRBD2	-	TRBJ2-7	CASSQGEGSGRLREQYF	TGTGCCAGCAGCCAAGGGGAGGGGAGCGGCCGGCTGAGGGAGCAGTACTTC
TRBV6-1	-	-	TRBJ1-2	CASSEGLGQTNGYTF	TGTGCCAGCAGTGAGGGTTTGGGGCAAACTAATGGCTACACCTTC
TRBV28	TRBD1	-	TRBJ1-2	CASSLTTGGLYGYTF	TGTGCCAGCAGTTTAACGACAGGGGGCTTATATGGCTACACCTTC
TRBV11-2	-	once	TRBJ1-2	CASSPLAGLDGYTF	TGTGCCAGCAGCCCACTTGCAGGGCTGGATGGCTACACCTTC
TRBV19	-	-	TRBJ2-2	CATRRVLNTGELFF	TGTGCCACCCGCCGGGTTCTGAACACCGGGGAGCTGTTTTTT
TRBV5-6	-	-	TRBJ2-7	CASSLSGVVNEQYF	TGTGCCAGCAGCTTGTCGGGAGTAGTAAACGAGCAGTACTTC
TRBV7-9	-	once	TRBJ1-1	CASSFEGTEAFF	TGTGCCAGCAGCTTTGAGGGCACTGAAGCTTTCTTT
TRBV5-6	-	few	TRBJ2-7	CASSRDRFYEQYF	TGTGCCAGCAGCCGCGACAGGTTCTACGAGCAGTACTTC
TRBV7-2	TRBD1	-	TRBJ2-7	CASSLYGTGTSYEQYF	TGTGCCAGCAGCTTGTATGGGACAGGGACTTCCTACGAGCAGTACTTC
TRBV29-1	TRBD1	-	TRBJ2-7	CSVGQGRSYEQYF	TGCAGCGTTGGACAGGGGCGATCCTACGAGCAGTACTTC
TRBV7-7	-	-	TRBJ1-4	CASSLGAGTLEKLFF	TGTGCCAGCAGCTTAGGAGCCGGGACTCTTGAAAAACTGTTTTTT
TRBV18	-	-	TRBJ2-7	CASSAAGRPYEQYF	TGTGCCAGCTCAGCAGCAGGGAGGCCCTACGAGCAGTACTTC
TRBV28	TRBD1	few	TRBJ1-2	CASSEGQGMGGYTF	TGTGCCAGCAGCGAGGGACAGGGGATGGGCGGCTACACCTTC
TRBV9	-	-	TRBJ2-2	CASSVGAANTGELFF	TGTGCCAGCAGCGTAGGGGCCGCGAACACCGGGGAGCTGTTTTTT
TRBV5-1	TRBD1	-	TRBJ2-5	CASSLYPGTGGRETQYF	TGCGCCAGCAGCTTATACCCCGGGACAGGGGGCCGAGAGACCCAGTACTTC
TRBV5-8	-	-	TRBJ1-4	CASSLAGRFNEKLFF	TGTGCCAGCAGCTTGGCCGGGAGGTTTAATGAAAAACTGTTTTTT
TRBV4-1	-	-	TRBJ2-7	CASSQAGGEQYF	TGCGCCAGCAGCCAAGCCGGGGGCGAGCAGTACTTC
TRBV19	TRBD1	-	TRBJ2-5	CASRDRGRGETQYF	TGTGCCAGTAGGGACAGGGGGCGAGGAGAGACCCAGTACTTC
TRBV4-2	-	-	TRBJ2-7	CASSQPSESYEQYF	TGTGCCAGCAGCCAACCCAGCGAATCCTACGAGCAGTACTTC
TRBV6-5	TRBD2	-	TRBJ2-7	CASRGTSGRFEQYF	TGTGCCAGCAGGGGTACTAGCGGGAGATTCGAGCAGTACTTC
TRBV9	TRBD2	-	TRBJ2-2	CASSVLGPGSGGGGAGELFF	TGTGCCAGCAGCGTCCTAGGGCCGGGTAGCGGAGGCGGGGGGGCCGGGGAGCTGTTTTTT
TRBV7-9	-	-	TRBJ1-4	CASSPAGASNEKLFF	TGTGCCAGCAGCCCAGCGGGGGCTAGTAATGAAAAACTGTTTTTT
TRBV18	TRBD2	few	TRBJ2-1	CASSPRPSGDNEQFF	TGTGCCAGCTCACCACGGCCTAGCGGGGACAATGAGCAGTTCTTC
TRBV5-6	-	-	TRBJ1-3	CASSSLGGRSGNTIYF	TGTGCCAGCAGCTCGCTCGGGGGTCGATCTGGAAACACCATATATTTT
TRBV28	-	-	TRBJ2-1	CASSFSAAYNEQFF	TGTGCCAGCAGTTTCTCAGCGGCCTACAATGAGCAGTTCTTC
TRBV7-9	-	-	TRBJ1-4	CASSSGVGEKLFF	TGTGCCAGCAGCTCAGGGGTAGGGGAAAAACTGTTTTTT
TRBV6-5	TRBD1	few	TRBJ1-3	CASEDRSSGNTIYF	TGTGCCAGTGAGGACAGGAGCTCTGGAAACACCATATATTTT
TRBV19	-	once	TRBJ1-5	CASSIRGRPSNQPQHF	TGTGCCAGTAGTATAAGGGGCAGACCTAGCAATCAGCCCCAGCATTTT
TRBV6-5	TRBD2	-	TRBJ2-7	CASSWGAGNEQYF	TGTGCCAGCAGTTGGGGAGCGGGAAACGAGCAGTACTTC
TRBV27	-	-	TRBJ1-1	CASSSISGPGTEAFF	TGTGCCAGCAGTAGCATTTCAGGGCCCGGTACTGAAGCTTTCTTT
TRBV28	-	once	TRBJ1-5	CASSRGAGVLRQPQHF	TGTGCCAGCAGCAGAGGAGCAGGGGTATTGAGACAGCCCCAGCATTTT
TRBV19	TRBD1	-	TRBJ2-3	CASTVSWTGATDTQYF	TGTGCCAGTACGGTGAGCTGGACAGGGGCCACAGATACGCAGTATTTT
TRBV6-4	TRBD1	-	TRBJ2-2	CATGQGNTRELFF	TGTGCCACCGGACAGGGAAACACCAGGGAGCTGTTTTTT
TRBV2	-	-	TRBJ1-2	CASSDRWLVRYGYTF	TGTGCCAGCAGTGACAGGTGGTTGGTTCGCTATGGCTACACCTTC
TRBV28	-	once	TRBJ1-2	CASSSFAGTSYGYTF	TGTGCCAGCAGCTCCTTCGCCGGGACAAGCTATGGCTACACCTTC
TRBV14	-	-	TRBJ2-5	CASSQDLNSETQYF	TGTGCCAGCAGCCAAGATCTAAACTCAGAGACCCAGTACTTC
TRBV5-1	TRBD2	-	TRBJ2-3	CASSPPGRPADTQYF	TGCGCCAGCAGCCCGCCCGGGAGGCCGGCAGATACGCAGTATTTT
TRBV5-6	-	-	TRBJ1-5	CASSLARRDGQPQHF	TGTGCCAGCAGCTTGGCCCGCAGGGATGGACAGCCCCAGCATTTT
TRBV3-1/TRBV3-2	-	few	TRBJ1-3	CASSQVPGYSGNTIYF	TGTGCCAGCAGCCAAGTCCCAGGGTACTCTGGAAACACCATATATTTT
TRBV27	TRBD2	-	TRBJ2-2	CATAWAGGTGELFF	TGTGCCACCGCGTGGGCGGGAGGGACCGGGGAGCTGTTTTTT
TRBV2	TRBD1	-	TRBJ1-3	CASKNAGTGLNTIYF	TGTGCCAGCAAGAACGCCGGGACAGGGTTAAACACCATATATTTT
TRBV5-4	-	-	TRBJ1-3	CASSFESGGNTIYF	TGTGCCAGCAGCTTTGAGAGCGGAGGAAACACCATATATTTT
TRBV28	-	-	TRBJ1-2	CASSPSYLVPYGYTF	TGTGCCAGCAGTCCGTCGTACCTAGTTCCTTATGGCTACACCTTC
TRBV9	TRBD2	-	TRBJ2-1	CASTEGLAGVKNEQFF	TGTGCCAGCACCGAGGGGCTAGCGGGAGTAAAAAATGAGCAGTTCTTC
TRBV29-1	-	-	TRBJ1-2	CSVEGGRGSRGYTF	TGCAGCGTTGAAGGGGGTAGGGGATCGCGTGGCTACACCTTC
TRBV28	TRBD1	-	TRBJ1-3	CASRTPGQGPGNTIYF	TGTGCCAGCAGAACACCCGGACAGGGCCCTGGAAACACCATATATTTT
TRBV5-1	TRBD2	-	TRBJ2-1	CASSLAGTRGSYNEQFF	TGCGCCAGCAGCCTTGCCGGGACTAGAGGATCCTACAATGAGCAGTTCTTC
TRBV28	-	-	TRBJ2-7	CASGSTGFEQYF	TGTGCCAGCGGATCAACAGGGTTCGAGCAGTACTTC
TRBV7-8	-	-	TRBJ1-1	CASSRGRVDTEAFF	TGTGCCAGCAGCCGGGGGCGAGTGGACACTGAAGCTTTCTTT
TRBV5-1	TRBD1	-	TRBJ1-1	CASSLAGGNTEAFF	TGCGCCAGCAGCTTGGCAGGGGGCAACACTGAAGCTTTCTTT
TRBV5-1	-	-	TRBJ1-2	CASSPGGRILGYTF	TGCGCCAGCAGTCCCGGGGGTCGGATCCTTGGCTACACCTTC
TRBV6-5	TRBD2	-	TRBJ2-1	CASSMTSRPYNEHFF	TGTGCCAGCAGTATGACTAGCAGACCTTACAATGAGCATTTCTTC